The 5 T cell receptor beta chains reported below all come from one sample, sequenced in a study of blood T cell repertoires in COVID-19. Only in-frame clones appear in the TCRdb table, and some are missing; sequencing was by immunoSEQ multiplex PCR. The profile shows around 310,000 clones, nearly 90% of them singletons. Sequencing used peripheral blood. The receptors derive from a woman aged 40 to 49 with COVID-19, enrolled during active disease.

The sample holds a few counts of this clone. The rearrangement joins TRBV3-1 (or the pseudogene TRBV3-2) to TRBJ1-1, with D possibly TRBD1 on 5 matching bases. Germline CDR1 and CDR2: LGHDT and YNNKEL (reference sequence). Deletions cut 3 bases from V and 1 base from J, with 12 bases between. The CDR3 extends over 15 amino acids. CDR3 DNA sequence: TGTGCCAGCAGCCAGGGAATCCAGGGGAACACTGAAGCTTTCTTT. Protein: CASSQGIQGNTEAFF.

The chain recombines TRBV7-3 with TRBJ2-1; 7 positions match TRBD1. There are 17 residues in the CDR3. J gave up 1 base and V 6 bases, and 12 bases lay outside the gene matches. Germline V gene lookup returns CDR1 SGHTA and CDR2 FQGTGA. CDR3 residues: CASSPIQGPPSYNEQFF. CDR3 in DNA: TGTGCCAGCAGTCCAATACAGGGGCCCCCTTCCTACAATGAGCAGTTCTTC.

This clone was found a few times. This chain uses TRBV2 with TRBJ1-5, with 7 bases lining up with TRBD1. Losses at the gene ends were 5 bases for V and 3 bases for J; bases not matched to a gene: 7. Germline V gives CDR1 SNHLY, CDR2 FYNNEI. The CDR3 sequence is 15 residues long. The CDR3 protein is CASSSSGTVNQPQHF. In DNA form, the CDR3 reads TGTGCCAGCAGTAGCTCCGGGACAGTCAATCAGCCCCAGCATTTT.

The chain uses TRBV6-5 and TRBJ2-7; maybe TRBD2 (6 bases). Germline-derived CDR1 and CDR2 are MNHEY and SVGAGI. V was shortened by 2 bases and J by 6 bases, with 14 bases between the two germline ends. This CDR3 spans 14 amino acids. CDR3 amino acids: CASSYNAPSVEQYF. CDR3 in DNA: TGTGCCAGCAGTTACAATGCCCCTAGCGTCGAGCAGTACTTC.

The rearrangement joins TRBV6-5 to TRBJ2-1; D gene uncertain. The CDR3 covers 11 residues. Germline CDR1 reads MNHEY; CDR2 reads SVGAGI. With 6 bases removed from V and 7 bases from J, the gap between germline ends came to 7 bases. CDR3 bases: TGTGCCAGCAGCCACGGGAATGAGCAGTTCTTC. Amino acid sequence: CASSHGNEQFF.